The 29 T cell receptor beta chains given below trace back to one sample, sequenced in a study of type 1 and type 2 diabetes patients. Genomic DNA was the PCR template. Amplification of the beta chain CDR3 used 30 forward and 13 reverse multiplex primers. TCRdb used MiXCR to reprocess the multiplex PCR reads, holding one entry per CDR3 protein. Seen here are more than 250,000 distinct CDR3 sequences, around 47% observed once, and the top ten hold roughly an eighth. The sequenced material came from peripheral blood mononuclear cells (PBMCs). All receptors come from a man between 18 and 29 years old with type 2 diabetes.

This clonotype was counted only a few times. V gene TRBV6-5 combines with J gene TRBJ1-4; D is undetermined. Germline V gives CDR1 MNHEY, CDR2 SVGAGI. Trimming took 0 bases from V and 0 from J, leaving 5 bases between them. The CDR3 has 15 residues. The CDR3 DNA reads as TGTGCCAGCAGTTACTCAGGTGCAACTAATGAAAAACTGTTTTTT. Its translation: CASSYSGATNEKLFF.

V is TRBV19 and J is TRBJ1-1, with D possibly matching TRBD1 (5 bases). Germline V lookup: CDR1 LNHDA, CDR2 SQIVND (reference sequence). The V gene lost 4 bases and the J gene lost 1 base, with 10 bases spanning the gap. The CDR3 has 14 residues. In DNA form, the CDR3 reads TGTGCCAGTAGTAGGGGCCACTCGAACACTGAAGCTTTCTTT. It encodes CASSRGHSNTEAFF.

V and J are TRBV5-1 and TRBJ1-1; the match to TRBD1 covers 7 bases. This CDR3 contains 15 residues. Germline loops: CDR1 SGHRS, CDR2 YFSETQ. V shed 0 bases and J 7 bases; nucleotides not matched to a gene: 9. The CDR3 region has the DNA TGCGCCAGCAGCTTGGCCAATGTTCAGGGGGATGAAGCTTTCTTT. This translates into CASSLANVQGDEAFF.

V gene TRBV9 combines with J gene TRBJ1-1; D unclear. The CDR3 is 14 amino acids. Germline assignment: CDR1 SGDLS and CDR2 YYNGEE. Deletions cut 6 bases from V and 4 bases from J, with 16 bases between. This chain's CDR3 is CASNSGPEGTEAFF. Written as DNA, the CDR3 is TGTGCCAGCAACTCCGGGCCAGAGGGCACTGAAGCTTTCTTT.

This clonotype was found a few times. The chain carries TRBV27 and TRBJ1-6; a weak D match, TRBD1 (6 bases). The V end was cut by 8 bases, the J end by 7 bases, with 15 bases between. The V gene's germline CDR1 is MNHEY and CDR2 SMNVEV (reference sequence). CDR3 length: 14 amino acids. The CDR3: CASAYRERNSPLHF. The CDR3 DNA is TGTGCCAGCGCGTACAGGGAACGCAATTCACCCCTCCACTTT.

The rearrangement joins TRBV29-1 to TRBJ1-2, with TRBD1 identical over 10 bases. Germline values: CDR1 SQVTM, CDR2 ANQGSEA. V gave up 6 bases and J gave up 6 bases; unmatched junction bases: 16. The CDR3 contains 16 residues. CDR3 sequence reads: CSVLRFSGTGEDGYTF. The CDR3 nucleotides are TGCAGCGTACTCCGTTTTTCCGGGACAGGGGAGGATGGCTACACCTTC.

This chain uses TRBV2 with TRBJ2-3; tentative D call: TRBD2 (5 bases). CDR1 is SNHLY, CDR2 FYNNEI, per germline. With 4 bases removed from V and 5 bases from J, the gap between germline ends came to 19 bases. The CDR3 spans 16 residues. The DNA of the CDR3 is TGTGCCAGCAGTGTATTCGGTACGCGGGTGAAAGATACGCAGTATTTT. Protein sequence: CASSVFGTRVKDTQYF.

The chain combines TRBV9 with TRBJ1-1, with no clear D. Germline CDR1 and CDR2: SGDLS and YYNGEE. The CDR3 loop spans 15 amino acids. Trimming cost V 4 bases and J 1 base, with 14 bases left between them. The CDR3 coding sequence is TGTGCCAGCAGCCCCCTGACGGCCCCGAACACTGAAGCTTTCTTT. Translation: CASSPLTAPNTEAFF.

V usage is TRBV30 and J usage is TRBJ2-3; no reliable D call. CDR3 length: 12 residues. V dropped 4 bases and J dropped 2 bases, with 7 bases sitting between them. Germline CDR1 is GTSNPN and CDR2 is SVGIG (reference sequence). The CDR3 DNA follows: TGTGCCTGGAATCCGGTCACAGATACGCAGTATTTT. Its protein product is CAWNPVTDTQYF.

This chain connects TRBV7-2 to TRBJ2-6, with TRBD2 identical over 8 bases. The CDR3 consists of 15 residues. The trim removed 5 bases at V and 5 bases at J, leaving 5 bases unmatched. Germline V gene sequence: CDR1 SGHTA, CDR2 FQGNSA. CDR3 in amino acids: CASSPGGPRANVLTF. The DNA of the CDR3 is TGTGCCAGCAGCCCGGGGGGGCCAAGGGCCAACGTCCTGACTTTC.

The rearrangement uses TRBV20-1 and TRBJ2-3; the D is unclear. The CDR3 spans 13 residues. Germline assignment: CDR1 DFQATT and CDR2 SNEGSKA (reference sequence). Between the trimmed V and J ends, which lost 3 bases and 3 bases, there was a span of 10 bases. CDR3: CSARRDRTDTQYF. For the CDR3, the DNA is TGCAGTGCTAGGCGCGATCGAACAGATACGCAGTATTTT.

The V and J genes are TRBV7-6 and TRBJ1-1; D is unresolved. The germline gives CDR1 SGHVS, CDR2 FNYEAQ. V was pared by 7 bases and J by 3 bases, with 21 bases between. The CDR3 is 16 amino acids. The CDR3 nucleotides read TGTGCCAGCACACTGTTTAACCCTTTGATTTACACTGAAGCTTTCTTT. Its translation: CASTLFNPLIYTEAFF. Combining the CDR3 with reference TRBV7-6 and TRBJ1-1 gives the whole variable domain GAGVSQSPRYKVTKRGQDVALRCDPISGHVSLYWYRQALGQGPEFLTYFNYEAQQDKSGLPNDRFSAERPEGSISTLTIQRTEQRDSAMYRCASTLFNPLIYTEAFFGQGTRLTVV.

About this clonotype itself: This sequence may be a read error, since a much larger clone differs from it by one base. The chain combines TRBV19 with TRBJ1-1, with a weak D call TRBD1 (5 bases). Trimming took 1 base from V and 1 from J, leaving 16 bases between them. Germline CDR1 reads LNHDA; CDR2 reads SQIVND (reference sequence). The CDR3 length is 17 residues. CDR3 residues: CASSIANETVTNTEAFF. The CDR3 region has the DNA TGTGCCAGTAGTATAGCCAACGAGACAGTGACGAACACTGAAGCTTTCTTT.

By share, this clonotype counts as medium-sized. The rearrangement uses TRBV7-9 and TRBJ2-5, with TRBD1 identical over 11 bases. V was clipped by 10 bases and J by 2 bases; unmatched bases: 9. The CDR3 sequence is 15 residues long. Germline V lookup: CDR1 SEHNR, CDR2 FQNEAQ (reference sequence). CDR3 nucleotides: TGTGCCACTTCACGGGGACAGGGGGATCAAGAGACCCAGTACTTC. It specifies CATSRGQGDQETQYF.

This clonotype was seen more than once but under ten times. The CDR3 here is CATSDRDSYGYTF. The DNA for the CDR3 is TGTGCCACCAGTGACCGGGACAGTTATGGCTACACCTTC. The chain links TRBV24-1 to TRBJ1-2; 7 bases line up with TRBD1. The length of the CDR3 is 13 residues. In germline, CDR1 is KGHDR, CDR2 SFDVKD. The J segment lost 5 bases and the V segment lost 4 bases, leaving 3 bases of the junction unmatched.

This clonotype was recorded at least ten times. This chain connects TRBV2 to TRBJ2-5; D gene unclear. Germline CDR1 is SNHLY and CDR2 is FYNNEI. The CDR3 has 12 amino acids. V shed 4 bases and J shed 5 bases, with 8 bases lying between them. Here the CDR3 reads CASSVLMETQYF. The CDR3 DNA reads TGTGCCAGCAGTGTGCTGATGGAGACCCAGTACTTC.

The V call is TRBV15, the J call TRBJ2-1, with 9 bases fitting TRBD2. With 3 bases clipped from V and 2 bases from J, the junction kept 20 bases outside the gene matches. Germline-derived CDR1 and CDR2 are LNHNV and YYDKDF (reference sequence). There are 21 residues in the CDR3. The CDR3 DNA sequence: TGTGCCACCAGCAGGGGAGCGGGACCTTCCTTAGCGGGGGTTACCTACAATGAGCAGTTCTTC. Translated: CATSRGAGPSLAGVTYNEQFF.

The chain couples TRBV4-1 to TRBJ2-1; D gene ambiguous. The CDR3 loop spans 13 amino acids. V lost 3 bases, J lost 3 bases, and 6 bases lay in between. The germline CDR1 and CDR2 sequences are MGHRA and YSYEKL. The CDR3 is CASSHDRYNEQFF. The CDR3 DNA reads TGCGCCAGCAGCCACGACCGCTACAATGAGCAGTTCTTC.

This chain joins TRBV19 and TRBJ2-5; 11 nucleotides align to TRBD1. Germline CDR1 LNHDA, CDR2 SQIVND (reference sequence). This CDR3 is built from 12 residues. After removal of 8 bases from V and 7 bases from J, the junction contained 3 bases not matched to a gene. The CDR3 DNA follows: TGTGCCAGTGGGACAGGGGGAGGGACCCAGTACTTC. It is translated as CASGTGGGTQYF.

CDR3 amino acids: CASNAARRGTNTGELFF. The DNA of the CDR3 is TGTGCCAGCAATGCCGCCAGAAGGGGGACCAACACCGGGGAGCTGTTTTTT. The chain employs TRBV28 and TRBJ2-2; D possibly corresponds to TRBD1 (6 bases). The CDR3 covers 17 residues. Germline CDR1 MDHEN, CDR2 SYDVKM. The V gene lost 7 bases and the J gene lost 2 bases, with 20 bases spanning the gap.

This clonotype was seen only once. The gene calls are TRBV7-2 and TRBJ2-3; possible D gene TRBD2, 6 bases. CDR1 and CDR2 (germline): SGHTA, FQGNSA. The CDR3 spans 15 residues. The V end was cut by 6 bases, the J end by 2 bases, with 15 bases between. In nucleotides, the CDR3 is TGTGCCAGCAGAGAAGGAGGGCGCCACACAGATACGCAGTATTTT. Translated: CASREGGRHTDTQYF.

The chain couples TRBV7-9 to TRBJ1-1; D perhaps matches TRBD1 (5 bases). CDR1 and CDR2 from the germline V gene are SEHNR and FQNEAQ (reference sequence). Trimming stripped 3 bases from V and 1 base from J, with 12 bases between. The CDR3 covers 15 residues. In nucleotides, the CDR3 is TGTGCCAGCAGCTTCCGGGGCCTGGGGAACACTGAAGCTTTCTTT. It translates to CASSFRGLGNTEAFF.

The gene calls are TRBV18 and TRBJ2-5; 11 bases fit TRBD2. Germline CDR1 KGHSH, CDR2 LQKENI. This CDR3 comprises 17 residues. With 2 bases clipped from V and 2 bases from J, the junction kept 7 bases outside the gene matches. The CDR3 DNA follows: TGTGCCAGCTCACCAGTGACTAGCGGGGAGTTGCAAGAGACCCAGTACTTC. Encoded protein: CASSPVTSGELQETQYF. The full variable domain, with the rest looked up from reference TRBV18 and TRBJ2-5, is NAGVMQNPRHLVRRRGQEARLRCSPMKGHSHVYWYRQLPEEGLKFMVYLQKENIIDESGMPKERFSAEFPKEGPSILRIQQVVRGDSAAYFCASSPVTSGELQETQYFGPGTRLLVL.

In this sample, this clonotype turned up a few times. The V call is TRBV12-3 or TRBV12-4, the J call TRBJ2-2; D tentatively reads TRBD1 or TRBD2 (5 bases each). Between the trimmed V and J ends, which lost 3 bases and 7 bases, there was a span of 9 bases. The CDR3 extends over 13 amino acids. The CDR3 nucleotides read TGTGCCAGCAGTTTCCTGGGGGACGGGGAGCTGTTTTTT. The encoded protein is CASSFLGDGELFF.

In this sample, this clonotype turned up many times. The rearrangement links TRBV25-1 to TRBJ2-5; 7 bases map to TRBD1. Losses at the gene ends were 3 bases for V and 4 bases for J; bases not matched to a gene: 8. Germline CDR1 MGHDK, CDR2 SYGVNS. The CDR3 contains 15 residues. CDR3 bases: TGTGCCAGCAGTGAGATAGACAGGGCGTCAGAGACCCAGTACTTC. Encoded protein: CASSEIDRASETQYF.

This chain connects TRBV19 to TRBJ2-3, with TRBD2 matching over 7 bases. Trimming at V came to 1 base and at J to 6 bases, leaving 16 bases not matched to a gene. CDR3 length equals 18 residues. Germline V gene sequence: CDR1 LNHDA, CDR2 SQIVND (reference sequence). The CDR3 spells CASSIVRGSPDHLDTQYF. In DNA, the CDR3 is TGTGCCAGTAGTATAGTCCGCGGGAGCCCCGACCATTTGGATACGCAGTATTTT.

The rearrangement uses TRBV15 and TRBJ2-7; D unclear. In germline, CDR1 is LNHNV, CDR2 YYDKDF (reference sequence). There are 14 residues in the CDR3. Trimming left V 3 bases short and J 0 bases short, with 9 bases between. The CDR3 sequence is CATSSPLNSYEQYF. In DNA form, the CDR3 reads TGTGCCACCAGCAGCCCACTGAACTCCTACGAGCAGTACTTC.

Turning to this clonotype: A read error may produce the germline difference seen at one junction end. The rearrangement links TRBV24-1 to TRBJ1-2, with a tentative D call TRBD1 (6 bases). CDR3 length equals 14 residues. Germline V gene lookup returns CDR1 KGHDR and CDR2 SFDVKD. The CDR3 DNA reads TGTGCCAGCAGTGAAGCGCAACAGGGCTATGGCTACACCTTC. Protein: CASSEAQQGYGYTF.

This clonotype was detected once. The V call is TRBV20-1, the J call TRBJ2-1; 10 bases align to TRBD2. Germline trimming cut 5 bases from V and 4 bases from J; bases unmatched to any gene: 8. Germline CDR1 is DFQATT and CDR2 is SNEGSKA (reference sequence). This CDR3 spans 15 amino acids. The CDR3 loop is CSAVSSGSRYNEQFF. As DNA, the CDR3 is TGCAGTGCTGTATCTAGCGGGAGTCGGTACAATGAGCAGTTCTTC.